A single sample gave rise to the 20 T cell receptor beta chains below, sequenced in a study of OX40 agonist ivuxolimab in advanced cancers. Assay: immunoSEQ multiplex PCR; the TCRdb copy retains only in-frame clones and omits some. Here the sample spans tens of thousands of clones, around 81% being singletons. Sequencing was performed on CD4+ or CD8+ T cells sorted from blood, taken in a trial of the OX40 agonist ivuxolimab. Receptors were obtained from an adult with an advanced solid tumor such as melanoma, head and neck, liver or kidney cancer.

The rearrangement links TRBV30 to TRBJ2-2; D unresolved. Trimming removed 2 bases at V and 4 bases at J, with 8 bases between. This CDR3 spans 13 amino acids. The germline V gene has CDR1 GTSNPN and CDR2 SVGIG (reference sequence). In DNA form, the CDR3 reads TGTGCCTGGAGTTCGCAGCTCACCGGGGAGCTGTTTTTT. Its protein is CAWSSQLTGELFF.

The J gene is TRBJ2-5, the V gene TRBV5-1, with unresolved D. CDR1 is SGHRS, CDR2 YFSETQ, per germline. V dropped 9 bases and J dropped 5 bases, with 14 bases sitting between them. This CDR3 has 12 residues. CDR3 region: CATAASGETQYF. As DNA, the CDR3 is TGCGCCACCGCGGCCAGTGGGGAGACCCAGTACTTC.

This clone was detected only once. Other DNA variants within this sample encode the same CDR3. The chain recombines TRBV18 with TRBJ1-2; possible D gene TRBD1, 5 bases. The CDR3 covers 15 residues. From germline, CDR1 is KGHSH and CDR2 LQKENI. V lost 3 bases to trimming and J lost 3 bases, with 14 bases between them. CDR3 residues: CASSPTSRGDYGYTF. CDR3 nucleotide sequence: TGTGCCAGCTCACCTACTTCACGGGGGGACTATGGCTACACCTTC.

The chain combines TRBV28 with TRBJ1-6; maybe TRBD1 (6 bases). The CDR3 has 17 amino acids. V gave up 3 bases and J gave up 9 bases, with 21 bases separating them. The germline V gene has CDR1 MDHEN and CDR2 SYDVKM. The chain's CDR3 is CASSFPRGSGGGSPLHF. CDR3 sequence (DNA): TGTGCCAGCAGTTTCCCCAGGGGTAGTGGGGGAGGTTCACCCCTCCACTTT.

This sequence joins TRBV7-2 and TRBJ2-2, with D perhaps matching TRBD1 (6 bases). This CDR3 has 16 residues. Germline-derived CDR1 and CDR2 are SGHTA and FQGNSA. V was cut by 4 bases and J by 8 bases, with 20 bases left in between. CDR3 sequence (DNA): TGTGCCAGCAGCTCTCGGTTAGAGGGGACACGAGGGGAGCTGTTTTTT. Residues: CASSSRLEGTRGELFF.

This rearrangement joins TRBV4-1 to TRBJ2-2, with D possibly TRBD2 on 6 matching bases. The V gene lost 6 bases and the J gene lost 1 base, with 12 bases spanning the gap. CDR3 length equals 15 residues. CDR1 is MGHRA and CDR2 is YSYEKL in the germline V gene. CDR3 protein: CASSQRALNTGELFF. In nucleotides, the CDR3 is TGCGCCAGCAGTCAGCGGGCACTGAACACCGGGGAGCTGTTTTTT.

The V call is TRBV7-2, the J call TRBJ2-2; tentative D call: TRBD1 (6 bases). Looked up from germline, CDR1 is SGHTA and CDR2 is FQGNSA. The length of the CDR3 is 14 residues. V was clipped by 1 base and J by 4 bases, with 7 bases between them. CDR3 region: CASSLDRVTGELFF. CDR3 sequence (DNA): TGTGCCAGCAGCTTAGACAGGGTCACCGGGGAGCTGTTTTTT.

CDR3 sequence reads: CASSPYLSGENSYEQYF. CDR3 sequence (DNA): TGTGCCAGCTCACCATATTTATCAGGGGAAAACTCCTACGAGCAGTACTTC. The chain couples TRBV18 to TRBJ2-7; tentatively, D is TRBD1 (6 bases). The V end lost 2 bases, the J end lost 0 bases, and 17 bases lay between the germline ends. Germline V gives CDR1 KGHSH, CDR2 LQKENI. The CDR3 runs 17 residues. Full variable domain (rest looked up from reference TRBV18 and TRBJ2-7): NAGVMQNPRHLVRRRGQEARLRCSPMKGHSHVYWYRQLPEEGLKFMVYLQKENIIDESGMPKERFSAEFPKEGPSILRIQQVVRGDSAAYFCASSPYLSGENSYEQYFGPGTRLTVT.

As for this clone: Other DNA sequences of this sample code for an identical CDR3. V gene TRBV5-4 combines with J gene TRBJ2-1, with 11 bases identical to TRBD2. The V segment lost 0 bases and the J segment 7 bases; nucleotides outside the gene matches: 3. CDR3 length: 15 residues. Looked up from germline, CDR1 is SGHNT and CDR2 is YYREEE (reference sequence). The CDR3 DNA follows: TGTGCCAGCAGCTTGGGACTAGCGGGGAGGAATGAGCAGTTCTTC. Protein product: CASSLGLAGRNEQFF.

For this clone: The junction shows a germline mismatch at one end, possibly a read error. This chain links TRBV7-7 with TRBJ2-5, with D perhaps matching TRBD2 (6 bases). This CDR3 spans 15 amino acids. CDR1 is SSHAT and CDR2 is FNYEAQ in the germline V gene (reference sequence). The DNA of the CDR3 is TGTGCTAGCAGCGCGGGACGGACGTACCAAGAGACCCAGTACTTC. Translating it yields CASSAGRTYQETQYF.

There are a few counts of this clone. This chain links TRBV4-3 with TRBJ2-7; D unresolved. Germline CDR1 and CDR2: LGHNA and YSLEER. CDR3 length: 15 amino acids. The V gene lost 0 bases and the J gene lost 2 bases, with 11 bases spanning the gap. In DNA, the CDR3 is TGCGCCAGCAGCCAAGACCTAGTTGGCCCCTACGAGCAGTACTTC. Its protein is CASSQDLVGPYEQYF.

Concerning this clone itself: Possible read error: a much larger clone is one base away. CDR3: CASSRGTDTQYF. The CDR3 coding sequence is TGTGCCAGCAGCCGGGGAACAGATACGCAGTATTTT. This chain joins TRBV11-2 and TRBJ2-3; D may be TRBD2 (5 bases). Germline V lookup: CDR1 SGHAT, CDR2 FQNNGV. The CDR3 runs 12 residues. Trimming stripped 5 bases from V and 3 bases from J, with 6 bases between. The variable domain in full, with the rest retrieved from reference TRBV11-2 and TRBJ2-3, is EAGVAQSPRYKIIEKRQSVAFWCNPISGHATLYWYQQILGQGPKLLIQFQNNGVVDDSQLPKDRFSAERLKGVDSTLKIQPAKLEDSAVYLCASSRGTDTQYFGPGTRLTVL.

This chain connects TRBV11-2 to TRBJ2-1, with D perhaps matching TRBD2 (7 bases). The CDR3 loop spans 16 amino acids. Germline values: CDR1 SGHAT, CDR2 FQNNGV. V shed 1 base and J shed 4 bases, with 14 bases lying between them. The CDR3 sequence: CASSLVKGGVYNEQFF. For the CDR3, the DNA is TGTGCCAGCAGCTTAGTTAAGGGGGGGGTTTACAATGAGCAGTTCTTC.

The chain employs TRBV4-3 and TRBJ1-5; no firm D call. The V end lost 6 bases, the J end lost 1 base, and 10 bases lay between the germline ends. The CDR3 sequence is 14 residues long. Germline V CDR1 and CDR2: LGHNA, YSLEER. CDR3 protein: CASSDGVSNQPQHF. The DNA for the CDR3 is TGCGCCAGCAGTGACGGGGTGAGCAATCAGCCCCAGCATTTT.

The chain recombines TRBV19 with TRBJ2-3; maybe TRBD1 (5 bases). V was pared by 1 base and J by 3 bases, with 14 bases between. The germline V gene encodes CDR1 LNHDA and CDR2 SQIVND (reference sequence). This CDR3 has 16 amino acids. This chain's CDR3 is CASSIVAGLSTDTQYF. CDR3 coding DNA: TGTGCCAGTAGTATAGTGGCAGGGCTATCTACAGATACGCAGTATTTT.

Notes on this clone: Other DNA variants within this sample encode the same CDR3. CDR3 nucleotides: TGTGCCTGGAGTAGGGAGACCCAGTACTTC. Amino acid sequence: CAWSRETQYF. The rearrangement links TRBV30 to TRBJ2-5; D is unresolved. Trimming took 2 bases from V and 5 from J, leaving 3 bases between them. Germline V gene sequence: CDR1 GTSNPN, CDR2 SVGIG (reference sequence). There are 10 residues in the CDR3.

This clone was picked up a small number of times. This chain joins TRBV29-1 and TRBJ1-1; no clear D. The CDR3 runs to 14 residues. Germline values: CDR1 SQVTM, CDR2 ANQGSEA. V lost 7 bases to trimming and J lost 3 bases, with 18 bases between them. CDR3 in amino acids: CSAALGSVDTEAFF. The CDR3 nucleotides are TGCAGCGCTGCCTTGGGGTCGGTCGACACTGAAGCTTTCTTT.

Details on this clone: A read error may produce the germline difference seen at one junction end. The CDR3 loop reads CVSSFEETQYF. The DNA of the CDR3 is TGTGTCAGCAGTTTTGAAGAGACCCAGTACTTC. V usage is TRBV6-5 and J usage is TRBJ2-5, with D unclear. From germline, CDR1 is MNHEY and CDR2 SVGAGI. The CDR3 sequence is 11 residues long.

The V and J genes are TRBV5-3 and TRBJ2-1, with TRBD2 matching 7 bases. TRBV5-3 is treated as an ORF (open reading frame) with a function not yet certain. The V and J ends lost 1 base and 0 bases, in that order; junction bases with no gene match: 1. The CDR3 consists of 15 residues. The CDR3 loop is CARSLTGGSYNEQFF. The CDR3 DNA reads as TGTGCCAGAAGCTTGACGGGAGGCTCCTACAATGAGCAGTTCTTC.

The V call is TRBV9, the J call TRBJ2-3; D is uncertain. Per the germline V gene, CDR1 is SGDLS and CDR2 is YYNGEE. Deletions cut 0 bases from V and 1 base from J, with 6 bases between. This CDR3 has 14 residues. In DNA, the CDR3 is TGTGCCAGCAGCGTAGACGTTCGCACAGATACGCAGTATTTT. Translation gives CASSVDVRTDTQYF.